This T cell receptor beta chain was sequenced for a study of PD-L1 blockade in urothelial cancer. About the study: Blood samples had a median of 141,255 T cells, roughly 83,000 unique TCRs, and clonality 0.080.

The ends lost 10 bases at V and 6 bases at J; junction bases unmatched: 11. The CDR3 has 15 residues. CDR1 is SGHTA, CDR2 FQGNSA, per germline. Sequencing was performed with immunoSEQ multiplex PCR; in TCRdb, only in-frame clones are kept and a portion is missing. Among 85,000 to 130,000 clones listed, approximately 90% were seen once. The clonotype originates from a woman older than 75 with urothelial cancer. The specimen was PBMCs, collected around atezolizumab (anti-PD-L1) treatment. J is TRBJ2-2 and V is TRBV7-2, with 10 bases identical to TRBD1. CDR3 in DNA: TGTGCCACCACTAGGGGGACAGGGGTCTCCGGGGAGCTGTTTTTT. It codes for CATTRGTGVSGELFF.